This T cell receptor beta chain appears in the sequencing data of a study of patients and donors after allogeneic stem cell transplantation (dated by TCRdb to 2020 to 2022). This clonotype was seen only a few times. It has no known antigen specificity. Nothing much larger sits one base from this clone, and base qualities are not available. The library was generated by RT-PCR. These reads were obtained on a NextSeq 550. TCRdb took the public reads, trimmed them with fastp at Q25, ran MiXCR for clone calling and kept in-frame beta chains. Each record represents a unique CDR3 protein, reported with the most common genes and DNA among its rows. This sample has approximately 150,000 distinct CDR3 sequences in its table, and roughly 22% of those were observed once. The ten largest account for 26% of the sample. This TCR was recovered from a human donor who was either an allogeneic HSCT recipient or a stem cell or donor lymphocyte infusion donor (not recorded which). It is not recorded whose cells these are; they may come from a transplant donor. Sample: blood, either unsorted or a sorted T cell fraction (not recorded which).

CDR3 protein: CASTGPPAGELFF. The DNA sequence is as follows: TGTGCCAGTACCGGACCCCCCGCCGGGGAGCTGTTTTTT. The rearranged segments are TRBV19 and TRBJ2-2; no D gene call is confident. Including cysteine and phenylalanine, the CDR3 has 13 amino acids. Only CDR3 DNA remains: 39 bases, in frame from the first base. Reading the germline V gene (reference sequence) gives CDR1 LNHDA and CDR2 SQIVND. Trimming costs V 7 bases and J 6 bases, and their ends lie 12 bases apart.